Following are 30 T cell receptor beta chains from one sample sequenced in a study of technical replicates of blood from a few donors. Clones were sequenced by immunoSEQ multiplex PCR, and TCRdb holds only the in-frame ones, with some missing. The sample yields fewer than 85,000 clones, just over 95% seen once. The sample consisted of T cells isolated from PBMCs. The receptors originated from a human donor in good health.

The chain combines TRBV4-1 with TRBJ2-1; TRBD2 matches at 10 bases. After removal of 1 base from V and 12 bases from J, the junction contained 12 bases not matched to a gene. Germline assignment: CDR1 MGHRA and CDR2 YSYEKL. The CDR3 covers 16 residues. CDR3 sequence (DNA): TGCGCCAGCAGCCAAGCCATTACTAGCGGGACAGTGGGGCAGTTCTTC. It translates to CASSQAITSGTVGQFF.

The chain uses TRBV4-1 and TRBJ1-1, with 7 bases fitting TRBD1. Germline lookup yields CDR1 MGHRA and CDR2 YSYEKL. The CDR3 runs to 17 residues. The J segment lost 7 bases and the V segment lost 5 bases, leaving 19 bases of the junction unmatched. The CDR3 nucleotides are TGCGCCAGCAGCGAAATGAGTGTAGAGATACGGGACAGTGAAGCTTTCTTT. Its translation is CASSEMSVEIRDSEAFF.

This sequence joins TRBV4-1 and TRBJ1-5; D is uncertain. The germline V gene encodes CDR1 MGHRA and CDR2 YSYEKL. Trimming took off 6 bases at V and 6 bases at J, with 9 bases between the two ends. The CDR3 spans 12 residues. The DNA of the CDR3 is TGCGCCAGCAGTACAGTAGGTCAGCCCCAGCATTTT. Encoded protein: CASSTVGQPQHF.

This clone is a singleton in its sample. V is TRBV28 and J is TRBJ2-7; D is possibly TRBD1 (6 bases). V shed 6 bases and J shed 3 bases, with 9 bases lying between them. Looked up from germline, CDR1 is MDHEN and CDR2 is SYDVKM. The CDR3 sequence is 12 residues long. CDR3 protein: CASRDSYYEQYF. CDR3 in DNA: TGTGCCAGCAGGGACAGCTACTACGAGCAGTACTTC.

J is TRBJ2-1 and V is TRBV4-1; 9 positions match TRBD1. With 1 base clipped from V and 14 bases from J, the junction kept 21 bases outside the gene matches. CDR1 and CDR2 (germline): MGHRA, YSYEKL. The length of the CDR3 is 18 residues. The CDR3 is CASSQGMGGKLFGDREFF. As DNA, the CDR3 is TGCGCCAGCAGCCAAGGTATGGGAGGGAAACTATTTGGGGACAGGGAGTTCTTC.

The rearrangement links TRBV27 to TRBJ1-5; D remains ambiguous. Trimming pared 8 bases from V and 0 bases from J, leaving 8 bases between. CDR1 and CDR2 from the germline V gene are MNHEY and SMNVEV (reference sequence). CDR3 length equals 13 residues. The CDR3 here is CASGLYSNQPQHF. The CDR3 DNA reads TGTGCCAGCGGACTATATAGCAATCAGCCCCAGCATTTT.

The J gene is TRBJ2-1, the V gene TRBV18, with D maybe TRBD1 (5 bases). This CDR3 is built from 14 residues. The germline V gene encodes CDR1 KGHSH and CDR2 LQKENI. The V end lost 3 bases, the J end lost 6 bases, and 12 bases lay between the germline ends. Here the CDR3 reads CASSPITGANEQFF. For the CDR3, the DNA is TGTGCCAGCTCACCGATCACAGGCGCCAATGAGCAGTTCTTC.

For the CDR3, the DNA is TGTGCCAGCAGTGATGGGAGCGAGCAGTACTTC. Translating it yields CASSDGSEQYF. The genes are TRBV2 and TRBJ2-7, with TRBD2 as a possible D gene (5 bases). CDR1 and CDR2 (germline): SNHLY, FYNNEI. The length of the CDR3 is 11 residues. The V gene lost 3 bases and the J gene lost 6 bases, with 6 bases spanning the gap.

This rearrangement joins TRBV12-5 to TRBJ2-3; 15 bases agree with TRBD2. Germline V gene data show CDR1 as LGHNT and CDR2 as FRNRAP. CDR3 length equals 17 residues. V trimming: 6 bases; J trimming: 4 bases; junction bases outside the gene matches: 8. Written as DNA, the CDR3 is TGTGCTAGTGGGCTCGGACTAGCGGGAGGGTCCGCAGATACGCAGTATTTT. The encoded protein is CASGLGLAGGSADTQYF. Full variable domain (outside the CDR3, taken from reference TRBV12-5 and TRBJ2-3): DARVTQTPRHKVTEMGQEVTMRCQPILGHNTVFWYRQTMMQGLELLAYFRNRAPLDDSGMPKDRFSAEMPDATLATLKIQPSEPRDSAVYFCASGLGLAGGSADTQYFGPGTRLTVL.

The chain joins TRBV7-9 to TRBJ2-5; D not resolved. The germline gives CDR1 SEHNR, CDR2 FQNEAQ (reference sequence). The CDR3 runs to 12 residues. Trimming left V 5 bases short and J 0 bases short, with 4 bases between. The CDR3 sequence is CASSQYQETQYF. In nucleotides, the CDR3 is TGTGCCAGCAGCCAGTACCAAGAGACCCAGTACTTC.

The V gene is TRBV30, the J gene TRBJ1-1; 7 bases align to TRBD1. Germline CDR1 and CDR2: GTSNPN and SVGIG (reference sequence). Unmatched junction bases numbered 7, after V lost 3 bases and J lost 9 bases. This CDR3 has 12 amino acids. The CDR3: CAWRTGWVQAFF. CDR3 bases: TGTGCCTGGAGGACAGGGTGGGTTCAAGCTTTCTTT.

The rearrangement links TRBV27 to TRBJ2-7, with TRBD1 identical over 9 bases. CDR1 MNHEY and CDR2 SMNVEV come from the germline V gene (reference sequence). The CDR3 totals 16 residues. V was clipped by 3 bases and J by 5 bases; unmatched bases: 11. DNA for the CDR3: TGTGCCAGCAGTTTCTCACCCGGGACAGGGCTCAACGAGCAGTACTTC. Translated, it gives CASSFSPGTGLNEQYF.

J is TRBJ1-5 and V is TRBV11-1; TRBD1 agrees at 8 bases. The CDR3 runs 13 residues. Germline V lookup: CDR1 SGHAT, CDR2 FQDESV (reference sequence). V was clipped by 5 bases and J by 7 bases; unmatched bases: 4. CDR3 sequence: CASSLSGGQPQHF. Written as DNA, the CDR3 is TGTGCCAGCAGCCTATCAGGGGGCCAGCCCCAGCATTTT. The whole variable domain, filled in from reference TRBV11-1 and TRBJ1-5, reads EAEVAQSPRYKITEKSQAVAFWCDPISGHATLYWYRQILGQGPELLVQFQDESVVDDSQLPKDRFSAERLKGVDSTLKIQPAELGDSAMYLCASSLSGGQPQHFGDGTRLSIL.

The rearrangement links TRBV2 to TRBJ2-3; 10 bases agree with TRBD2. Germline lookup yields CDR1 SNHLY and CDR2 FYNNEI. With V trimmed by 9 bases and J by 2 bases, 5 bases remained unmatched. The length of the CDR3 is 14 residues. The CDR3 spells CARKREGLTDTQYF. In DNA form, the CDR3 reads TGTGCCAGAAAGCGGGAGGGCCTCACAGATACGCAGTATTTT. The complete variable domain, with remaining parts taken from reference TRBV2 and TRBJ2-3, reads EPEVTQTPSHQVTQMGQEVILRCVPISNHLYFYWYRQILGQKVEFLVSFYNNEISEKSEIFDDQFSVERPDGSNFTLKIRSTKLEDSAMYFCARKREGLTDTQYFGPGTRLTVL.

The chain carries TRBV13 and TRBJ1-3; no clear D gene. Germline CDR1 reads PRHDT; CDR2 reads FYEKMQ (reference sequence). Trimming shortened V by 4 bases and J by 0 bases, and 7 bases separated the two germline ends. The CDR3 is 14 amino acids. CDR3 sequence (DNA): TGTGCCAGCAGCTCCTACAGCTCTGGAAACACCATATATTTT. Its translation is CASSSYSSGNTIYF.

The CDR3 region has the DNA TGCGCCAGCAGTGAAGTGAGGGGAGGAGAGACCCAGTACTTC. This translates into CASSEVRGGETQYF. J is TRBJ2-5 and V is TRBV10-1; tentatively, D is TRBD2 (6 bases). The CDR3 length is 14 residues. CDR1 is WNHNN and CDR2 is SYGVQD in the germline V gene (reference sequence). V lost 3 bases and J lost 4, with 12 bases in between.

This sequence joins TRBV21-1 and TRBJ1-5; the D call TRBD1 from the table was never checked on the DNA. TRBV21-1 is a listed pseudogene. The CDR3 is 15 residues long. The DNA of the CDR3 is TGTGCCACCGTACCATTCAGGGGATCAATGGGGCCCCAGCATTTT. Translating gives CATVPFRGSMGPQHF.

The rearrangement links TRBV6-1 to TRBJ1-5, with D tentatively TRBD1 (6 bases). The CDR3 extends over 18 amino acids. V was pared by 1 base and J by 3 bases, with 19 bases between. Germline CDR1 and CDR2: MNHNS and SASEGT. DNA for the CDR3: TGTGCCAGCAGTGAAGTTAGGTTTGGGGGGGGGCTCAATCAGCCCCAGCATTTT. Encoded protein: CASSEVRFGGGLNQPQHF.

The rearrangement uses TRBV7-9 and TRBJ2-3, with D hard to call. There are 14 residues in the CDR3. V shed 8 bases and J shed 4 bases, with 16 bases lying between them. The germline CDR1 and CDR2 sequences are SEHNR and FQNEAQ (reference sequence). This CDR3 is CASRGERNPDTQYF. The CDR3 DNA sequence: TGTGCCAGCCGAGGAGAGAGGAACCCAGATACGCAGTATTTT.

The chain employs TRBV2 and TRBJ2-1; D perhaps matches TRBD2 (6 bases). This CDR3 has 13 residues. Germline V gives CDR1 SNHLY, CDR2 FYNNEI. V lost 6 bases to trimming and J lost 3 bases, with 9 bases between them. As DNA, the CDR3 is TGTGCCAGCAGAGGGACTTTCTACAATGAGCAGTTCTTC. Residues: CASRGTFYNEQFF.

As regards this clone: Different DNA sequences within this sample yield the same CDR3. The chain recombines TRBV7-9 with TRBJ1-1, with a possible D match to TRBD1 (6 bases). The CDR3 has 14 residues. V shed 5 bases and J shed 2 bases, with 12 bases lying between them. The germline CDR1 and CDR2 sequences are SEHNR and FQNEAQ (reference sequence). The CDR3 nucleotides read TGTGCCAGCAGCCCCGGGACAAGAAACACTGAAGCTTTCTTT. Translation gives CASSPGTRNTEAFF.

This sequence joins TRBV11-2 and TRBJ2-1; a possible D gene is TRBD1 (6 bases). The V end was cut by 3 bases, the J end by 5 bases, with 23 bases between. The CDR3 is 18 residues long. CDR1 is SGHAT and CDR2 is FQNNGV in the germline V gene. CDR3 nucleotide sequence: TGTGCCAGCAGCTTCTTCGTCCTTGACAGGCGTAAGAACAATGAGCAGTTCTTC. It encodes CASSFFVLDRRKNNEQFF.

This sequence joins TRBV7-7 and TRBJ1-1; D remains ambiguous. V was pared by 2 bases and J by 0 bases, with 4 bases between. This CDR3 is built from 13 residues. Germline CDR1 reads SSHAT; CDR2 reads FNYEAQ (reference sequence). The CDR3 spells CASSLQVNTEAFF. The CDR3 DNA reads TGTGCCAGCAGCTTACAGGTGAACACTGAAGCTTTCTTT.

This chain connects TRBV9 to TRBJ2-7, with D perhaps matching TRBD1 (6 bases). The germline CDR1 and CDR2 sequences are SGDLS and YYNGEE. Trimming stripped 3 bases from V and 2 bases from J, with 12 bases between. The CDR3 has 14 amino acids. As DNA, the CDR3 is TGTGCCAGCAGCGCGGACAGCCCGACCTACGAGCAGTACTTC. The encoded protein is CASSADSPTYEQYF.

This chain connects TRBV5-8 to TRBJ1-5; 8 positions agree with TRBD1. The V segment lost 10 bases and the J segment 3 bases; nucleotides outside the gene matches: 12. Germline V gives CDR1 SGHTS, CDR2 YDEGEE. The CDR3 extends over 15 amino acids. The CDR3 coding sequence is TGTGCCGGCGGAACCGGGACAGGTTACAATCAGCCCCAGCATTTT. Encoded protein: CAGGTGTGYNQPQHF.

The rearrangement links TRBV7-7 to TRBJ2-5; D gene uncertain. The CDR3 length is 13 residues. V was shortened by 3 bases and J by 5 bases, with 10 bases between the two germline ends. Germline CDR1 is SSHAT and CDR2 is FNYEAQ (reference sequence). The CDR3 nucleotides are TGTGCCAGCAGCTTTAACGCCCAGGAGACCCAGTACTTC. Amino acid sequence: CASSFNAQETQYF.

The CDR3: CASSLPTGTNYGYTF. In DNA form, the CDR3 reads TGTGCCAGCAGCTTACCGACAGGGACTAACTATGGCTACACCTTC. J is TRBJ1-2 and V is TRBV7-9, with 7 bases fitting TRBD1. CDR3 length equals 15 residues. The V gene's germline CDR1 is SEHNR and CDR2 FQNEAQ (reference sequence). V lost 2 bases, J lost 0 bases, and 3 bases stayed unmatched.

V is TRBV19 and J is TRBJ2-2; 7 bases line up with TRBD2. The CDR3 runs 15 residues. Trimming took 4 bases from V and 4 from J; bases not matched to a gene: 6. Germline V CDR1 and CDR2: LNHDA, SQIVND (reference sequence). The CDR3 here is CASSTLGLVTGELFF. The CDR3 nucleotides are TGTGCCAGTAGTACTCTAGGACTAGTCACCGGGGAGCTGTTTTTT.

The rearrangement joins TRBV4-1 to TRBJ2-5; no reliable D call. V was trimmed by 4 bases and J by 0 bases, leaving 6 bases between them. Germline V gives CDR1 MGHRA, CDR2 YSYEKL. The length of the CDR3 is 13 residues. CDR3 sequence reads: CASSPRDQETQYF. The CDR3 DNA sequence: TGCGCCAGCAGCCCCCGGGACCAAGAGACCCAGTACTTC.

The V call is TRBV6-5, the J call TRBJ2-7; D is unresolved. V lost 5 bases to trimming and J lost 4 bases, with 6 bases between them. Looked up from germline, CDR1 is MNHEY and CDR2 is SVGAGI. The CDR3 has 11 residues. The CDR3 loop reads CASSEKYEQYF. The CDR3 coding sequence is TGTGCCAGCAGTGAGAAATACGAGCAGTACTTC.